This T cell receptor (beta chain) comes out of a study of blood T cell repertoires in COVID-19. Looked up from germline, CDR1 is MGHRA and CDR2 is YSYEKL. The CDR3 covers 17 residues. Trimming took 0 bases from V and 5 from J; bases not matched to a gene: 8. Repertoires were generated with immunoSEQ multiplex PCR, while TCRdb's copy carries only in-frame clones and drops some. There are 300,000 to 400,000 clones in the sample; less than 90% occur only once, and under 8.5% lies in the top ten. The chain carries TRBV4-1 and TRBJ2-3; the match to TRBD2 covers 10 bases. Specimen: peripheral blood. The clonotype was recovered from a woman aged 55-75 years with COVID-19, enrolled during active disease. CDR3 sequence reads: CASSQEGRTSGLDTQYF. As DNA, the CDR3 is TGCGCCAGCAGCCAAGAGGGAAGGACTAGCGGTTTAGATACGCAGTATTTT.